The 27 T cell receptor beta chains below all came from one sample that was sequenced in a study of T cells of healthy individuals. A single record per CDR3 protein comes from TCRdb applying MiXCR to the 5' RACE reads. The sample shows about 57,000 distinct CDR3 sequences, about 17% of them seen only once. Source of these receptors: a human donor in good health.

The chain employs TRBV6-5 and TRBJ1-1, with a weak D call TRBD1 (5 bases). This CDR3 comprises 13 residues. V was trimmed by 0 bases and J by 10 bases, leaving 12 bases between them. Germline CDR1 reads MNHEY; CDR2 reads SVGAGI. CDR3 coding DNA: TGTGCCAGCAGTTACTCGGGGCAGGTTGGAGCTTTCTTT. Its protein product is CASSYSGQVGAFF.

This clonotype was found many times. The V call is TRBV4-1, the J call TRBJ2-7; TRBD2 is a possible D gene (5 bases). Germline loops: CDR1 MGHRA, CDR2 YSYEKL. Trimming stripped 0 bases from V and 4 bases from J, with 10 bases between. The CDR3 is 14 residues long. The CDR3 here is CASSQDLEEYEQYF. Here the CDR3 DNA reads TGCGCCAGCAGCCAAGATTTGGAGGAGTACGAGCAGTACTTC.

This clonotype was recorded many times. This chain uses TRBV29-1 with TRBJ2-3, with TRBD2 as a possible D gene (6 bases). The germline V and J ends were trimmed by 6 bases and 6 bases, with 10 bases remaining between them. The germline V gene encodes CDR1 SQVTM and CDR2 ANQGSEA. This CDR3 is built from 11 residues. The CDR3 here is CSVPRGDTQYF. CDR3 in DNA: TGCAGCGTCCCTCGGGGGGATACGCAGTATTTT.

CDR3 bases: TGTGCCACCAGTGATCCGACGGACATCCAAGAGACCCAGTACTTC. Its protein product is CATSDPTDIQETQYF. The V gene is TRBV24-1, the J gene TRBJ2-5, with a weak D call TRBD1 (5 bases). Germline CDR1 reads KGHDR; CDR2 reads SFDVKD. This CDR3 comprises 15 residues. Deletions cut 3 bases from V and 1 base from J, with 11 bases between.

CDR3 nucleotide sequence: TGTGCCAGCAGTTACTCTACTAGCTTCTACGGGGAGCTGTTTTTT. It is translated as CASSYSTSFYGELFF. The chain recombines TRBV6-5 with TRBJ2-2; tentatively, D is TRBD2 (6 bases). The V gene lost 0 bases and the J gene lost 7 bases, with 12 bases spanning the gap. The CDR3 has 15 amino acids. CDR1 is MNHEY, CDR2 SVGAGI, per germline.

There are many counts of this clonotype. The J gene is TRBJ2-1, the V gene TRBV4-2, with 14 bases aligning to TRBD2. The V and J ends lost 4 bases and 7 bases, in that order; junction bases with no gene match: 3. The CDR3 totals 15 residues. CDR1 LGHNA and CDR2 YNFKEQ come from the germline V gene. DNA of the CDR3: TGTGCCAGCAGCCTGACTAGCGGGGGGGCAAATGAGCAGTTCTTC. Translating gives CASSLTSGGANEQFF.

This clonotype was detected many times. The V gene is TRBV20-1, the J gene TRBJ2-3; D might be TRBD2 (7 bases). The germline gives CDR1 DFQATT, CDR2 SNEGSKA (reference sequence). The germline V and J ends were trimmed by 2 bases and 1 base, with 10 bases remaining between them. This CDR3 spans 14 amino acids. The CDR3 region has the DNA TGCAGTGCTAGACGGGGGGCCCGCACAGATACGCAGTATTTT. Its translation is CSARRGARTDTQYF.

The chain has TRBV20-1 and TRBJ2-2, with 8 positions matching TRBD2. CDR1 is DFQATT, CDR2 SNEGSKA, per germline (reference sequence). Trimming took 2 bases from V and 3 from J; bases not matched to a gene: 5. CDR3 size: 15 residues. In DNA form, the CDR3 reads TGCAGTGCTAGACCGGGAGGGTGGGACACCGGGGAGCTGTTTTTT. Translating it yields CSARPGGWDTGELFF.

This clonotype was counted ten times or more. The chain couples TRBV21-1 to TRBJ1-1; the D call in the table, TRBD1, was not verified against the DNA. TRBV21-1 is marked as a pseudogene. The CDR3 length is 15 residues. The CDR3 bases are TGTGCCAGCAGCAAAGAACAAGACGAGGGGGCTGGAGCTTTCTTT. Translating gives CASSKEQDEGAGAFF.

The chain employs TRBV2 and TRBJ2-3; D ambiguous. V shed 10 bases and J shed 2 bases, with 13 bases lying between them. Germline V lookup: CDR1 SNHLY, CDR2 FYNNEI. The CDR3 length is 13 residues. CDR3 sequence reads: CANSRALTDTQYF. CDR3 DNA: TGTGCCAACTCCCGGGCCCTCACAGATACGCAGTATTTT. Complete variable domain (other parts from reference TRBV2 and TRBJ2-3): EPEVTQTPSHQVTQMGQEVILRCVPISNHLYFYWYRQILGQKVEFLVSFYNNEISEKSEIFDDQFSVERPDGSNFTLKIRSTKLEDSAMYFCANSRALTDTQYFGPGTRLTVL.

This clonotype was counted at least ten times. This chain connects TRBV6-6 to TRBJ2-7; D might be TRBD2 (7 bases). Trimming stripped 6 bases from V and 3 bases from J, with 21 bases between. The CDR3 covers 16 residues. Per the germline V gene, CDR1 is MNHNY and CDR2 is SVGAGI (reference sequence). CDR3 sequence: CASSKRRGLPSYEQYF. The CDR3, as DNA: TGTGCCAGCAGCAAGAGGCGGGGGCTCCCAAGCTACGAGCAGTACTTC.

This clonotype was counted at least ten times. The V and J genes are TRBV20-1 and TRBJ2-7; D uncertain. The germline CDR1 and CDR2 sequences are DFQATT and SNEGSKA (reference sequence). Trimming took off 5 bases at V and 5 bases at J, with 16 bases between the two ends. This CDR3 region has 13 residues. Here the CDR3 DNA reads TGCAGTGCTCCCCGCCCGGCGGTCGACGAGCAGTACTTC. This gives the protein CSAPRPAVDEQYF.

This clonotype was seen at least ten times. CDR3 loop: CASSVGEGQPQHF. The CDR3 DNA reads TGTGCCAGCAGCGTAGGGGAGGGGCAGCCCCAGCATTTT. V and J are TRBV9 and TRBJ1-5; perhaps TRBD1 as D (5 bases). The CDR3 totals 13 residues. Deletions cut 0 bases from V and 7 bases from J, with 8 bases between. Per germline, CDR1 SGDLS and CDR2 YYNGEE.

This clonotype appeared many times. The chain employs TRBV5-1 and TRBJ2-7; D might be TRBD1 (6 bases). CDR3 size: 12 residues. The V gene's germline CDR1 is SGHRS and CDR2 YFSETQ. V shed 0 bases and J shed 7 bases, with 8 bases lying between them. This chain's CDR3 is CASSLEGGEQYF. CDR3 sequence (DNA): TGCGCCAGCAGCTTGGAAGGGGGAGAGCAGTACTTC.

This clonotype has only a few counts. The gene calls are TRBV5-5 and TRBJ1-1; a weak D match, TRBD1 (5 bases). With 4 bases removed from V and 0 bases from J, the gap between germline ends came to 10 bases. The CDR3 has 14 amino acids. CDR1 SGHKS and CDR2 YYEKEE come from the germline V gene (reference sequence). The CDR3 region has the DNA TGTGCCAGCAGCCTCGGAGGGGTGAACACTGAAGCTTTCTTT. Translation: CASSLGGVNTEAFF.

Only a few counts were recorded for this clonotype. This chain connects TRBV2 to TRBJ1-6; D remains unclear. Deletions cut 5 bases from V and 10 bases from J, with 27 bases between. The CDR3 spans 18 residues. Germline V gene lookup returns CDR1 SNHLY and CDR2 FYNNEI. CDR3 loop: CASSSLEDGKAGESPLHF. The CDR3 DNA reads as TGTGCCAGCAGTTCCCTCGAGGACGGGAAGGCCGGGGAGTCACCCCTCCACTTT.

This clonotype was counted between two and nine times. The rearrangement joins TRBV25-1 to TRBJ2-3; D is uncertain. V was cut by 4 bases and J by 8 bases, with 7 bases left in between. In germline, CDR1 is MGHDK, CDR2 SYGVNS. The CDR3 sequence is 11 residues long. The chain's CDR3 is CASSAGGTQYF. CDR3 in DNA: TGTGCCAGCAGTGCGGGTGGTACGCAGTATTTT.

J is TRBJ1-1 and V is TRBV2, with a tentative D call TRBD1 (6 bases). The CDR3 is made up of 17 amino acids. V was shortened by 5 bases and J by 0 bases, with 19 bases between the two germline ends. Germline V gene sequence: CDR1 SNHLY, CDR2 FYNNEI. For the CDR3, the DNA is TGTGCCAGCAGTTTACAGGGCCGGCGGACTATGAACACTGAAGCTTTCTTT. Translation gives CASSLQGRRTMNTEAFF.

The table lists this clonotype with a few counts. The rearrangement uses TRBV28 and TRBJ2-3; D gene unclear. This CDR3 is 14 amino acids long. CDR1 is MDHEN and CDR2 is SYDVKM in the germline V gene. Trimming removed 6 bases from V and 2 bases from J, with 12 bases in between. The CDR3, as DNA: TGTGCCAGCAGGGGTCAAGGCCCCACAGATACGCAGTATTTT. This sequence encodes CASRGQGPTDTQYF.

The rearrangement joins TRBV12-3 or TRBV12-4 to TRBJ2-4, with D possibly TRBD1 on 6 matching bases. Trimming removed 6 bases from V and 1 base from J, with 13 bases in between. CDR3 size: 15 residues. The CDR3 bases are TGTGCCAGCAGGTGGACAGCCGAGGCCAAAAACATTCAGTACTTC. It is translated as CASRWTAEAKNIQYF.

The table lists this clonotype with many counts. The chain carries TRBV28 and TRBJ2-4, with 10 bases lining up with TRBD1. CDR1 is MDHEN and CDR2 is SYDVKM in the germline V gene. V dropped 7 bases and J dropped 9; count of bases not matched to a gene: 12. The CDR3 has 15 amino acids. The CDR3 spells CASTETGGALGIQYF. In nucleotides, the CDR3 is TGTGCCAGCACTGAGACAGGGGGCGCGTTGGGCATTCAGTACTTC.

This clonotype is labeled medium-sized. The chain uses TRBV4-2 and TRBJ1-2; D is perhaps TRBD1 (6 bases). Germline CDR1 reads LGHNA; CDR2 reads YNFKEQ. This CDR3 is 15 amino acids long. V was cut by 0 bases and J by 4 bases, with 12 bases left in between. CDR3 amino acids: CASSQDYGGSYGYTF. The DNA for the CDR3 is TGTGCCAGCAGCCAAGATTACGGGGGCAGCTATGGCTACACCTTC.

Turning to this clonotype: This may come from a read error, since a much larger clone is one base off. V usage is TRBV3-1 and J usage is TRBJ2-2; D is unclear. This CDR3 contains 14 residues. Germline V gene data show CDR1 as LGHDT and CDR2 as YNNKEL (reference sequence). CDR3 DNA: TGTGTCAGCAGGCAGGCTACCTCCACCGGGGAGCTGTTTTTT. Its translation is CVSRQATSTGELFF.

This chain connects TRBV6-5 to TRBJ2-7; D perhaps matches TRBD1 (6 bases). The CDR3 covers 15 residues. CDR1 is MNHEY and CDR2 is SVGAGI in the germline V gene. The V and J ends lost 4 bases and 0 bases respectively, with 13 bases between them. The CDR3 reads CASSSRTVPSYEQYF. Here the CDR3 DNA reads TGTGCCAGCAGTTCTAGGACAGTCCCCTCCTACGAGCAGTACTTC.

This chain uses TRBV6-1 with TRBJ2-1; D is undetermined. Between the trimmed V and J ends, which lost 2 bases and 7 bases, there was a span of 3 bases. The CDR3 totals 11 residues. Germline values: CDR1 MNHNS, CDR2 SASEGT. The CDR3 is CASSEWNEQFF. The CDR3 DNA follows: TGTGCCAGCAGTGAATGGAATGAGCAGTTCTTC.

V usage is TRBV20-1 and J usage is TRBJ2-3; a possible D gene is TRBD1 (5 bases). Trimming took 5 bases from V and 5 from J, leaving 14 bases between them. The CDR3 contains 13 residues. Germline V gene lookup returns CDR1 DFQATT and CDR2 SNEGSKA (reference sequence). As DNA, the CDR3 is TGCAGTGCTCTCTGGTCAGGGAAAGATACGCAGTATTTT. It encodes CSALWSGKDTQYF.

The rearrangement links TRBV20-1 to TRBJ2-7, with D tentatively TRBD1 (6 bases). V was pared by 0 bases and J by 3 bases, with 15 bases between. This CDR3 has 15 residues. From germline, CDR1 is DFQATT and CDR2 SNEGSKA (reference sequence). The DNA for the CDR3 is TGCAGTGCTAGAGACGCTACAGGGAGATTCTACGAGCAGTACTTC. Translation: CSARDATGRFYEQYF.